This is a list of T cell receptor beta chains from one sample in a study of blood T cell repertoires in COVID-19. Produced via immunoSEQ multiplex PCR; TCRdb's table is partial and in-frame only. Found here are some 330,000 clones, over 75% of them singletons; the top ten hold more than 5%. Sample: PBMCs or T cells enriched from blood (not recorded which). The source of these receptors is a man aged 25 to 40 who had recovered from COVID-19. The CDR3 runs from the conserved cysteine through the conserved F or W. A D gene is named only where the DNA matches it firmly. Only some rows state a clone size, as once, few, many or a class for expanded clones.

clone size | J gene | D gene | V gene | CDR3 protein | CDR3 DNA
- | TRBJ2-7 | TRBD1 | TRBV19 | CASSPGQDYEQYF | TGTGCCAGTTCTCCGGGACAGGACTACGAGCAGTACTTC
- | TRBJ2-7 | - | TRBV30 | CAWSQGYEQYF | TGTGCCTGGAGCCAGGGCTACGAGCAGTACTTC
- | TRBJ1-4 | - | TRBV6-5 | CASSYSGLNEKLFF | TGTGCCAGCAGTTACTCGGGACTTAATGAAAAACTGTTTTTT
- | TRBJ2-3 | TRBD1 | TRBV24-1 | CATSDWAGGEGGDTQYF | TGTGCCACCAGTGATTGGGCAGGGGGCGAGGGAGGAGATACGCAGTATTTT
- | TRBJ2-5 | - | TRBV28 | CASSSGETQYF | TGTGCCAGCAGTTCGGGGGAGACCCAGTACTTC
once | TRBJ1-4 | - | TRBV5-1 | CASSLGGGDSISTNEKLFF | TGCGCCAGCAGCTTAGGCGGGGGTGACTCCATTTCAACTAATGAAAAACTGTTTTTT
- | TRBJ1-5 | - | TRBV6-5 | CASSFTTSGNQPQHF | TGTGCCAGCAGCTTCACCACCTCGGGTAATCAGCCCCAGCATTTT
once | TRBJ2-5 | TRBD2 | TRBV7-6 | CASSLGLAGGRETQYF | TGTGCCAGCAGCTTAGGACTAGCGGGGGGGAGGGAGACCCAGTACTTC
once | TRBJ1-4 | - | TRBV7-9 | CASSFALGVEKLFF | TGTGCCAGCAGCTTCGCACTCGGGGTGGAAAAACTGTTTTTT
- | TRBJ2-1 | TRBD1 | TRBV19 | CASRRQGEDEQFF | TGTGCCAGTAGGCGACAGGGGGAAGATGAGCAGTTCTTC
few | TRBJ2-1 | TRBD1 | TRBV13 | CASSQRQGPYNEQFF | TGTGCCAGCAGCCAACGACAGGGTCCCTACAATGAGCAGTTCTTC
- | TRBJ2-5 | TRBD1 | TRBV10-3 | CAIRGQDQETQYF | TGTGCCATCAGAGGACAGGACCAAGAGACCCAGTACTTC
few | TRBJ2-4 | - | TRBV2 | CASSLTDLAKNIQYF | TGTGCCAGCTCACTGACAGATCTAGCCAAAAACATTCAGTACTTC
once | TRBJ2-7 | - | TRBV15 | CATSQSGDGGREQYF | TGTGCCACCAGCCAGAGTGGGGACGGGGGTCGCGAGCAGTACTTC
- | TRBJ1-4 | TRBD1 | TRBV7-8 | CASRPQQGNLNEKLFF | TGTGCCAGCAGACCGCAACAGGGGAACCTTAATGAAAAACTGTTTTTT
- | TRBJ2-1 | - | TRBV14 | CASSLTGYNEQFF | TGTGCCAGCAGCTTGACAGGCTACAATGAGCAGTTCTTC
- | TRBJ2-5 | TRBD1 | TRBV18 | CASSLQGKETQYF | TGTGCCAGCTCGCTACAGGGGAAAGAGACCCAGTACTTC
- | TRBJ1-5 | - | TRBV6-1 | CASSEIMTALYSNQPQHF | TGTGCCAGCAGTGAAATTATGACAGCCTTGTATAGCAATCAGCCCCAGCATTTT
- | TRBJ1-2 | - | TRBV4-1 | CASSQDPGSGGGYTF | TGCGCCAGCAGCCAAGACCCGGGAAGTGGGGGCGGCTACACCTTC
- | TRBJ2-7 | TRBD1 | TRBV19 | CASSITGQGAVRQYF | TGTGCCAGTTCTATAACGGGACAGGGAGCGGTACGGCAGTACTTC
- | TRBJ1-2 | - | TRBV2 | CASTPEGALAYGYTF | TGTGCCAGCACCCCGGAAGGGGCCTTGGCCTATGGCTACACCTTC
once | TRBJ1-2 | TRBD1 | TRBV12-3/TRBV12-4 | CASSLGDRLGYTF | TGTGCCAGCAGTTTGGGGGACAGGCTTGGCTACACCTTC
- | TRBJ2-7 | TRBD1 | TRBV27 | CASSTVQGSSYEQYF | TGTGCCAGCAGTACGGTACAGGGGAGCTCCTACGAGCAGTACTTC
once | TRBJ1-6 | TRBD1 | TRBV27 | CASRLTGGNSPLHF | TGTGCCAGCAGGCTGACAGGGGGTAATTCACCCCTCCACTTT
- | TRBJ2-4 | - | TRBV3-1/TRBV3-2 | CASSQGQRGNIQYF | TGTGCCAGCAGCCAAGGTCAAAGGGGGAACATTCAGTACTTC
- | TRBJ2-2 | TRBD1 | TRBV27 | CASSFLRQGGPGELFF | TGTGCCAGCAGTTTCCTTCGACAGGGGGGACCCGGGGAGCTGTTTTTT
once | TRBJ1-1 | - | TRBV5-6 | CASLGPFAMNTEAFF | TGTGCCAGCTTGGGGCCCTTTGCTATGAACACTGAAGCTTTCTTT
- | TRBJ2-5 | - | TRBV19 | CASSIDDRKETQYF | TGTGCCAGTAGTATAGACGACAGAAAAGAGACCCAGTACTTC
- | TRBJ2-2 | TRBD1 | TRBV9 | CASSGTGGSGELFF | TGTGCCAGCAGCGGGACAGGGGGATCCGGGGAGCTGTTTTTT
- | TRBJ2-1 | TRBD2 | TRBV7-9 | CASSRDYQYNEQFF | TGTGCCAGCAGCCGGGACTACCAGTACAATGAGCAGTTCTTC
- | TRBJ1-1 | TRBD1 | TRBV6-5 | CASRVDRAETEAFF | TGTGCCAGCAGAGTCGACAGGGCTGAAACTGAAGCTTTCTTT
- | TRBJ2-7 | - | TRBV7-2 | CASSSNYPYEQYF | TGTGCCAGCAGCTCTAACTATCCTTACGAGCAGTACTTC
few | TRBJ2-7 | - | TRBV2 | CASSDPSGHTYEQYF | TGTGCCAGCAGTGACCCTTCTGGACACACCTACGAGCAGTACTTC
- | TRBJ2-5 | - | TRBV27 | CASSLYPGYQETQYF | TGTGCCAGCAGTTTATATCCGGGGTACCAAGAGACCCAGTACTTC
once | TRBJ2-1 | TRBD2 | TRBV9 | CASSVGGGGADEQFF | TGTGCCAGCAGCGTAGGAGGCGGGGGGGCCGATGAGCAGTTCTTC
- | TRBJ2-7 | TRBD2 | TRBV11-2 | CASSLLAGGSISYEQYF | TGTGCCAGCAGCCTACTAGCGGGGGGCTCTATCTCCTACGAGCAGTACTTC
- | TRBJ1-4 | - | TRBV7-9 | CASSLAQGSEKLFF | TGTGCCAGCAGCTTAGCGCAGGGTAGTGAAAAACTGTTTTTT
once | TRBJ1-1 | - | TRBV11-2 | CASSLQGTTEAFF | TGTGCCAGCAGCTTACAGGGAACCACTGAAGCTTTCTTT
- | TRBJ1-3 | - | TRBV7-3 | CASSPGGFGNTIYF | TGTGCCAGCAGTCCCGGAGGGTTTGGAAACACCATATATTTT
few | TRBJ1-6 | - | TRBV19 | CASSIRNSPLHF | TGTGCCAGTAGTATTAGAAATTCACCCCTCCACTTT
- | TRBJ2-1 | - | TRBV7-9 | CASSQLAGYEQFF | TGTGCCAGCAGCCAACTCGCAGGGTACGAGCAGTTCTTC
- | TRBJ2-2 | TRBD1 | TRBV9 | CASSVRDRGVNTGELFF | TGTGCCAGCAGCGTACGCGACAGGGGCGTGAACACCGGGGAGCTGTTTTTT
- | TRBJ2-5 | TRBD1 | TRBV28 | CASSKDRGHLETQYF | TGTGCCAGCAGTAAGGACAGGGGGCATCTGGAGACCCAGTACTTC
- | TRBJ2-3 | TRBD2 | TRBV28 | CASSFWTSRADTQYF | TGTGCCAGCAGTTTTTGGACTAGCCGCGCAGATACGCAGTATTTT
- | TRBJ2-5 | - | TRBV7-2 | CASSAQGKVRETQYF | TGTGCCAGCAGCGCTCAGGGGAAGGTTCGCGAGACCCAGTACTTC
- | TRBJ2-3 | TRBD1 | TRBV15 | CATRDRGAGSDTQYF | TGTGCCACCAGGGACAGGGGGGCAGGTTCAGATACGCAGTATTTT
- | TRBJ2-7 | TRBD2 | TRBV4-2 | CASSASIILAGENYEQYF | TGTGCCAGCAGCGCGAGCATAATATTAGCGGGGGAAAACTACGAGCAGTACTTC
- | TRBJ2-7 | TRBD1 | TRBV5-4 | CASSYTGGGYEQYF | TGTGCCAGCAGCTACACAGGGGGCGGGTACGAGCAGTACTTC
- | TRBJ2-2 | TRBD2 | TRBV6-1 | CASSGAGAFGELFF | TGTGCCAGCAGTGGAGCGGGGGCCTTCGGGGAGCTGTTTTTT
- | TRBJ1-2 | - | TRBV10-1 | CASSEQPGHGYTF | TGCGCCAGCAGTGAACAGCCAGGCCATGGCTACACCTTC
- | TRBJ2-2 | - | TRBV3-1/TRBV3-2 | CASSRLRLATGTGELFF | TGTGCCAGCAGCCGCCTTCGGTTAGCTACGGGCACCGGGGAGCTGTTTTTT
- | TRBJ2-2 | TRBD1 | TRBV5-1 | CASSPQGQGAGELFF | TGCGCCAGCAGCCCGCAGGGACAGGGCGCCGGGGAGCTGTTTTTT
- | TRBJ2-1 | - | TRBV29-1 | CSVGRDFYNEQFF | TGCAGCGTTGGGAGGGACTTTTACAATGAGCAGTTCTTC
- | TRBJ2-3 | TRBD2 | TRBV14 | CASSQESGGVNTQYF | TGTGCCAGCAGCCAAGAGAGCGGGGGTGTAAATACGCAGTATTTT
- | TRBJ2-5 | TRBD2 | TRBV7-2 | CASSSQTSGGGTQYF | TGTGCCAGCAGCTCGCAGACTAGCGGAGGAGGGACCCAGTACTTC
- | TRBJ1-6 | TRBD1 | TRBV4-1 | CASSQETGGGYNSPLHF | TGCGCCAGCAGCCAAGAGACAGGGGGCGGGTATAATTCACCCCTCCACTTT
- | TRBJ1-6 | - | TRBV2 | CASSETDSSYNSPLHF | TGTGCCAGCAGTGAAACAGATAGCTCCTATAATTCACCCCTCCACTTT
- | TRBJ1-6 | TRBD1 | TRBV5-4 | CASRLQGDNSPLHF | TGTGCCAGCAGGTTACAGGGGGATAATTCACCCCTCCACTTT
- | TRBJ2-1 | TRBD2 | TRBV7-8 | CATTTSGGWNEQFF | TGTGCCACCACGACTAGCGGGGGGTGGAATGAGCAGTTCTTC
- | TRBJ1-1 | TRBD1 | TRBV5-6 | CASSRGQGFMNTEAFF | TGTGCCAGCAGCCGAGGACAGGGCTTTATGAACACTGAAGCTTTCTTT